The clone carrying this TCR beta chain was detected once. These data belong to a study of blood T cell repertoires in COVID-19. Study at large: Both acute and convalescent COVID-19 samples were obtained from the United States, Italy and Spain. T cells, B-cell-depleted T cells, or PBMCs provided the cDNA or gDNA that served as material.

The V end lost 1 base, the J end lost 9 bases, and 9 bases lay between the germline ends. This CDR3 region has 12 residues. Germline values: CDR1 SGHDN, CDR2 FVKESK. Libraries were prepared by immunoSEQ multiplex PCR; TCRdb keeps only in-frame clonotypes and omits some of them. The data contain 45,000 to 60,000 clones, about 89% of them seen just once; the ten biggest clones take up approximately 5.9%. This TCR came from a man aged 65-85 years with active COVID-19. The sample taken for sequencing was peripheral blood. This chain connects TRBV14 to TRBJ2-5; D might be TRBD1 (5 bases). CDR3 protein: CASSQARVPQYF. CDR3 in DNA: TGTGCCAGCAGCCAAGCCAGGGTACCCCAGTACTTC.